The 11 T cell receptor beta chains listed next were all sequenced from one sample in a study of T cell responses to AZD1222 COVID-19 vaccine. Produced via immunoSEQ multiplex PCR; TCRdb's table is partial and in-frame only. The sample records tens of thousands of clones, 85% to 95% being singletons. Specimen: peripheral blood, collected 28 days after the second AZD1222 dose. The receptors were sampled from an adult who received the AZD1222 COVID-19 vaccine.

V usage is TRBV5-1 and J usage is TRBJ1-2; the match to TRBD1 covers 8 bases. Germline assignment: CDR1 SGHRS and CDR2 YFSETQ. With V trimmed by 3 bases and J by 3 bases, 7 bases remained unmatched. The CDR3 extends over 15 amino acids. As DNA, the CDR3 is TGCGCCAGCAGCTCCTTGGACAGGGAGCACTATGGCTACACCTTC. Its translation: CASSSLDREHYGYTF.

The chain couples TRBV28 to TRBJ2-7; TRBD1 is a possible D gene (5 bases). Between the trimmed V and J ends, which lost 5 bases and 6 bases, there was a span of 14 bases. Germline values: CDR1 MDHEN, CDR2 SYDVKM. This CDR3 region has 13 residues. The DNA for the CDR3 is TGTGCCAGCAGTATACAGGAGATGGGCGAGCAGTACTTC. Amino acids: CASSIQEMGEQYF.

This clone was detected once. The V gene is TRBV5-4, the J gene TRBJ2-2; TRBD1 is a possible D gene (7 bases). The germline CDR1 and CDR2 sequences are SGHNT and YYREEE (reference sequence). The CDR3 has 15 amino acids. Trimming cost V 6 bases and J 2 bases, with 14 bases left between them. The CDR3 DNA reads as TGTGCCAGCAACCCCCAGGGGGGAAACACCGGGGAGCTGTTTTTT. Translating it yields CASNPQGGNTGELFF.

This clone showed up just once. The genes are TRBV6-5 and TRBJ2-7; D possibly uses TRBD1 or TRBD2 (5 bases each). Trimming cost V 6 bases and J 0 bases, with 12 bases left between them. This CDR3 is built from 14 residues. From germline, CDR1 is MNHEY and CDR2 SVGAGI. The CDR3: CASSSGATSYEQYF. The DNA of the CDR3 is TGTGCCAGCAGCTCCGGGGCGACCTCCTACGAGCAGTACTTC.

This chain uses TRBV7-7 with TRBJ2-5; D remains ambiguous. The CDR3 loop spans 13 amino acids. The germline CDR1 and CDR2 sequences are SSHAT and FNYEAQ (reference sequence). The V gene lost 3 bases and the J gene lost 5 bases, with 10 bases spanning the gap. The CDR3 nucleotides are TGTGCCAGCAGCTTGGGCCCCGCGGAGACCCAGTACTTC. Protein product: CASSLGPAETQYF.

The genes are TRBV7-3 and TRBJ2-7, with 11 positions matching TRBD2. Trimming cost V 4 bases and J 5 bases; bases outside gene matches: 7. The CDR3 is 15 amino acids. Per the germline V gene, CDR1 is SGHTA and CDR2 is FQGTGA. The CDR3 DNA is TGTGCCAGCAGCTCGCTAGCGGGAGGCCTTGACGAGCAGTACTTC. Amino acids: CASSSLAGGLDEQYF.

The chain combines TRBV4-2 with TRBJ1-1; D possibly corresponds to TRBD1 (6 bases). The V gene lost 3 bases and the J gene lost 0 bases, with 11 bases spanning the gap. This CDR3 has 15 residues. Germline CDR1 LGHNA, CDR2 YNFKEQ. The CDR3 region is CASSQGRGMNTEAFF. CDR3 sequence (DNA): TGTGCCAGCAGCCAGGGAAGGGGGATGAACACTGAAGCTTTCTTT.

A few counts support this clone. The chain joins TRBV4-1 to TRBJ1-1; a weak D match, TRBD1 (5 bases). With 0 bases removed from V and 6 bases from J, the gap between germline ends came to 17 bases. The CDR3 sequence is 16 residues long. Germline V gene sequence: CDR1 MGHRA, CDR2 YSYEKL. The CDR3 loop is CASSQDYARQGSEAFF. DNA for the CDR3: TGCGCCAGCAGCCAAGATTATGCCCGGCAGGGCTCTGAAGCTTTCTTT.

This clone was seen once. The chain uses TRBV6-1 and TRBJ2-5; D remains ambiguous. This CDR3 has 14 residues. The germline gives CDR1 MNHNS, CDR2 SASEGT. V gave up 3 bases and J gave up 1 base, with 9 bases separating them. CDR3 in DNA: TGTGCCAGCAGTGACGTGGGGATCCAAGAGACCCAGTACTTC. Amino acids: CASSDVGIQETQYF.

The CDR3 DNA reads TGTGCCATCAGTGCCGACGAGCAGTACTTC. Translated: CAISADEQYF. V gene TRBV10-3 combines with J gene TRBJ2-7; no definite D call. This CDR3 is 10 amino acids long. V was cut by 4 bases and J by 5 bases, with 3 bases left in between. CDR1 and CDR2 (germline): ENHRY, SYGVKD.

In this sample, this clone turned up once. The chain couples TRBV6-5 to TRBJ1-5; D remains unclear. The length of the CDR3 is 14 residues. Trimming took off 8 bases at V and 4 bases at J, with 15 bases between the two ends. Germline CDR1 reads MNHEY; CDR2 reads SVGAGI. This chain's CDR3 is CASSEGGRNQPQHF. The CDR3 region has the DNA TGTGCCAGCTCCGAGGGAGGCAGAAATCAGCCCCAGCATTTT.